These T cell receptor beta chains were read from a single sample in a study of patients and donors after allogeneic stem cell transplantation. TCRdb re-derived calls from the RT-PCR reads in MiXCR, one entry per CDR3 protein. Here the sample spans a few hundred thousand distinct CDR3 sequences, less than 50% being singletons. Source material: blood, either unsorted or a sorted T cell fraction (not recorded which). These TCRs come from a human donor who was either an allogeneic HSCT recipient or a stem cell or donor lymphocyte infusion donor (not recorded which). It is not recorded whose cells these are; they may come from a transplant donor. Each CDR3 is given with its conserved first and last residue. D genes are given only for firm matches. The size field is filled for only some rows; it gives once, few, many or a size class.

size	D	V	J	CDR3	DNA
few	NA	TRBV14	TRBJ1-6	CASSQVGYPPLHF	TGTGCCAGCAGCCAAGTGGGGTATCCACCCCTCCACTTT
NA	NA	TRBV15	TRBJ1-1	CATSRGTKYTEAFF	TGTGCCACCAGCAGAGGGACAAAGTACACTGAAGCTTTCTTT
NA	NA	TRBV2	TRBJ1-2	CASRDYRYGYTF	TGTGCCAGCAGGGATTACCGATATGGCTACACCTTC
few	NA	TRBV12-3/TRBV12-4	TRBJ1-2	CASSLNPGSYGYTF	TGTGCCAGCAGTTTAAACCCAGGGAGCTATGGCTACACCTTC
NA	NA	TRBV12-3/TRBV12-4	TRBJ1-6	CASSLGGPGESPLHF	TGTGCCAGCAGTTTAGGGGGACCAGGGGAGTCACCCCTCCACTTT
NA	NA	TRBV20-1	TRBJ1-1	CSASGRVNTEAFF	TGCAGTGCCTCGGGCAGGGTGAACACTGAAGCTTTCTTT
many	NA	TRBV20-1	TRBJ1-4	CSATGPLLTNEKLFF	TGCAGTGCTACGGGCCCTCTTCTAACTAATGAAAAACTGTTTTTT
NA	TRBD1	TRBV10-3	TRBJ2-5	CAISGTGNQETQYF	TGTGCCATCAGTGGGACAGGGAATCAAGAGACCCAGTACTTC
NA	TRBD2	TRBV5-4	TRBJ2-3	CASSPVTSGGTDTQYF	TGTGCCAGCAGCCCGGTGACTAGCGGGGGCACAGATACGCAGTATTTT
NA	NA	TRBV6-2/TRBV6-3	TRBJ2-3	CASRMDQDQGTQYF	TGTGCCAGCAGGATGGACCAAGATCAGGGTACGCAGTATTTT
few	TRBD1	TRBV6-1	TRBJ1-2	CASSDLDRARGYTF	TGTGCCAGCAGTGACCTCGACAGGGCTCGGGGCTACACCTTC
few	NA	TRBV20-1	TRBJ2-1	CSATSPGAPYNEQFF	TGCAGTGCTACCTCCCCGGGGGCCCCGTACAATGAGCAGTTCTTC
NA	NA	TRBV7-6	TRBJ1-6	CASSSGQYNSPLHF	TGTGCCAGCAGCTCCGGACAGTATAATTCACCCCTCCACTTT
few	NA	TRBV3-1	TRBJ1-2	CASSQDSQGLHGYTF	TGTGCCAGCAGCCAAGATTCCCAGGGCCTACATGGCTACACCTTC
NA	NA	TRBV29-1	TRBJ2-2	CSVEGPGELFF	TGCAGCGTTGAAGGCCCCGGGGAGCTGTTTTTT
NA	NA	TRBV4-1	TRBJ1-1	CASSHPYRTEAFF	TGCGCCAGCAGCCATCCATACCGCACTGAAGCTTTCTTT
few	TRBD2	TRBV6-6	TRBJ2-5	CASSRGLAAETQYF	TGTGCCAGCAGCCGGGGACTAGCTGCAGAGACCCAGTACTTC
NA	NA	TRBV4-1	TRBJ2-7	CASSQGPRLYEQYF	TGCGCCAGCAGCCAAGGCCCGAGACTCTACGAGCAGTACTTC